These 10 T cell receptor beta chains were sequenced from one sample in a study of identical twins. TCRdb independently ran MiXCR on the 5' RACE reads; one entry per CDR3 protein. The sample lists approximately 620,000 distinct CDR3 sequences, around 8.6% occurring once. These data are also associated with another study on yellow fever vaccine responses in identical twins.

The sequenced sample was PBMCs. Receptor source: a woman younger than 35 in good health.

This clonotype was picked up many times. The chain employs TRBV11-1 and TRBJ2-1, with 8 nucleotides matching TRBD1. After removal of 1 base from V and 14 bases from J, the junction contained 7 bases not matched to a gene. Germline assignment: CDR1 SGHAT and CDR2 FQDESV (reference sequence). The CDR3 length is 13 residues. The CDR3 loop reads CASSLGQGIYEFF. The CDR3 DNA follows: TGTGCCAGCAGCTTAGGACAGGGGATTTACGAGTTCTTC.

This clonotype was seen a few times. The chain has TRBV12-3 or TRBV12-4 and TRBJ2-3; 10 nucleotides align to TRBD2. With V trimmed by 7 bases and J by 3 bases, 10 bases remained unmatched. The length of the CDR3 is 16 residues. CDR3 bases: TGTGCCAGCACCCTTAGCGGGGGGACAGGTACAGATACGCAGTATTTT. Translating gives CASTLSGGTGTDTQYF.

The rearrangement links TRBV20-1 to TRBJ2-3; D is unresolved. Germline V CDR1 and CDR2: DFQATT, SNEGSKA (reference sequence). Trimming took 3 bases from V and 2 from J, leaving 9 bases between them. The CDR3 runs 13 residues. Written as DNA, the CDR3 is TGCAGTGCTAGTCTAGTCAACACAGATACGCAGTATTTT. This translates into CSASLVNTDTQYF.

This clonotype has more than one count but fewer than ten. The rearrangement joins TRBV5-5 to TRBJ2-5, with 7 bases that match TRBD1. V lost 2 bases, J lost 4 bases, and 11 bases stayed unmatched. Germline CDR1 SGHKS, CDR2 YYEKEE (reference sequence). CDR3 length equals 16 residues. CDR3 sequence: CASSFYRGRFGETQYF. The CDR3 DNA reads TGTGCCAGCAGCTTTTACAGGGGTAGATTTGGAGAGACCCAGTACTTC.

This clonotype was picked up a small number of times. The V call is TRBV5-1, the J call TRBJ2-1, with D perhaps matching TRBD1 (6 bases). The ends were cut back, 2 bases at V and 8 bases at J, with 14 bases in the middle. Per the germline V gene, CDR1 is SGHRS and CDR2 is YFSETQ. The CDR3 runs to 14 residues. The CDR3 spells CASSFTGHIHEQFF. The CDR3 DNA reads TGCGCCAGCAGCTTTACGGGACATATACATGAGCAGTTCTTC.

V and J are TRBV5-1 and TRBJ2-5; no clear D. The CDR3 loop spans 14 amino acids. V was cut by 4 bases and J by 1 base, with 11 bases left in between. Germline loops: CDR1 SGHRS, CDR2 YFSETQ. CDR3 sequence (DNA): TGCGCCAGCAGCCACGAACACATCCAAGAGACCCAGTACTTC. Its translation: CASSHEHIQETQYF.

V is TRBV27 and J is TRBJ2-5, with a weak D call TRBD1 (6 bases). This CDR3 region has 14 residues. Germline CDR1 and CDR2: MNHEY and SMNVEV (reference sequence). V was shortened by 9 bases and J by 2 bases, with 16 bases between the two germline ends. The CDR3 coding sequence is TGTGCCAGTGGAATGGGGGCTGTACAAGAGACCCAGTACTTC. It codes for CASGMGAVQETQYF.

This clonotype was found a few times. The chain combines TRBV20-1 with TRBJ2-1; 13 nucleotides line up with TRBD2. Trimming took 6 bases from V and 0 from J; bases not matched to a gene: 8. This CDR3 has 17 amino acids. Germline CDR1 DFQATT, CDR2 SNEGSKA (reference sequence). CDR3 nucleotide sequence: TGCAGTGCACGACTAGCGGGAGGCCGTAGCTCCTACAATGAGCAGTTCTTC. As protein: CSARLAGGRSSYNEQFF.

In its sample, this clonotype was seen a few times. V usage is TRBV27 and J usage is TRBJ2-5, with D perhaps matching TRBD1 (5 bases). V dropped 5 bases and J dropped 3 bases, with 19 bases sitting between them. The V gene's germline CDR1 is MNHEY and CDR2 SMNVEV (reference sequence). The length of the CDR3 is 16 residues. The CDR3 region is CASSRGWGTSEETQYF. The CDR3, as DNA: TGTGCCAGCAGTAGGGGCTGGGGTACGTCGGAAGAGACCCAGTACTTC.

The rearrangement joins TRBV20-1 to TRBJ1-1; TRBD1 matches 7 bases. Germline lookup yields CDR1 DFQATT and CDR2 SNEGSKA (reference sequence). The V and J ends lost 6 bases and 1 base, in that order; junction bases with no gene match: 5. The CDR3 has 13 amino acids. The CDR3 here is CSAHNRGNTEAFF. The CDR3 nucleotides are TGCAGTGCCCACAACAGGGGGAACACTGAAGCTTTCTTT.